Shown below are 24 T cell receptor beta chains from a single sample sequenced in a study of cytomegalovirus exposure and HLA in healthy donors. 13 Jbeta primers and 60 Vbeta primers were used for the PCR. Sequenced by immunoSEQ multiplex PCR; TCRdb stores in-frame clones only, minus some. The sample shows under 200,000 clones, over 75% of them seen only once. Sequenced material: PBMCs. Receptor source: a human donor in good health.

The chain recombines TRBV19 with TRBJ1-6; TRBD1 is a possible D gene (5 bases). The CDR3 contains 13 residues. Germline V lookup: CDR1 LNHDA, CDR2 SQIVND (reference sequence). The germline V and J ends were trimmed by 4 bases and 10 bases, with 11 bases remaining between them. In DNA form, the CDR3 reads TGTGCCAGTAGTACCGAAGGGGTGTCACCCCTCCACTTT. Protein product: CASSTEGVSPLHF.

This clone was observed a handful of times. The CDR3 bases are TGTGCCAGCAGTGTCATGGGGCAACTCTCTGGAAACACCATATATTTT. It encodes CASSVMGQLSGNTIYF. The chain uses TRBV2 and TRBJ1-3, with D perhaps matching TRBD1 (5 bases). The ends were cut back, 4 bases at V and 0 bases at J, with 13 bases in the middle. The CDR3 has 16 amino acids. CDR1 and CDR2 from the germline V gene are SNHLY and FYNNEI.

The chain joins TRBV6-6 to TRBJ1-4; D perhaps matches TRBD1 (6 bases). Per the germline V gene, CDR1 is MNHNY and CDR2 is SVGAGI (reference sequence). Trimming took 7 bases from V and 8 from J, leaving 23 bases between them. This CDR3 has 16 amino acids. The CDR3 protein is CASNTYVSDSQEKLFF. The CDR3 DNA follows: TGTGCCAGCAATACCTATGTGTCGGACAGCCAAGAAAAACTGTTTTTT.

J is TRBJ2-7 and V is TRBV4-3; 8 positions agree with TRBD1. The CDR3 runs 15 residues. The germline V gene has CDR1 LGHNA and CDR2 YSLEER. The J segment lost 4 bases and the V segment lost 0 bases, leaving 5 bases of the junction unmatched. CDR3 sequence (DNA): TGCGCCAGCAGCCAAGAATCAGGGGGCCTTTACGAGCAGTACTTC. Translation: CASSQESGGLYEQYF.

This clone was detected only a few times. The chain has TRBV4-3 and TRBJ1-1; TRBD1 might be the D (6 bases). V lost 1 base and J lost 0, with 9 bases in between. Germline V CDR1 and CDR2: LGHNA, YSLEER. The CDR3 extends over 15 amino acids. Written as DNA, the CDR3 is TGCGCCAGCAGCCAAGTACAGGGCATGAACACTGAAGCTTTCTTT. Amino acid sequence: CASSQVQGMNTEAFF.

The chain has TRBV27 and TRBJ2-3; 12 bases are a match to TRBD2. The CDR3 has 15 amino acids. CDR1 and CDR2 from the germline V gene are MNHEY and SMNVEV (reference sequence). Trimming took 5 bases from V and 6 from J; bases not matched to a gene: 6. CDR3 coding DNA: TGTGCCAGCAGTGAACTAGCGGGGGGCTCGGATACGCAGTATTTT. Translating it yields CASSELAGGSDTQYF.

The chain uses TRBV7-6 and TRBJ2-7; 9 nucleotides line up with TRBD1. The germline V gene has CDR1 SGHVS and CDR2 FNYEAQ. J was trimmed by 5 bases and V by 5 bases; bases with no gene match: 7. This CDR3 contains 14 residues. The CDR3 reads CASSLRDRVHEQYF. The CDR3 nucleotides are TGTGCCAGCAGCCTCCGGGACAGGGTCCACGAGCAGTACTTC.

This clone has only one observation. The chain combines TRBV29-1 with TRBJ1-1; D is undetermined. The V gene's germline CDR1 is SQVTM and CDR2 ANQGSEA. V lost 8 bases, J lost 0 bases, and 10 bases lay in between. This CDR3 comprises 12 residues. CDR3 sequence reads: CSTSRLNTEAFF. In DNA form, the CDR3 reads TGCAGCACTTCGCGGTTGAACACTGAAGCTTTCTTT.

The CDR3 spells CASSFQRGSTDTQYF. The CDR3 nucleotides are TGTGCCAGCAGCTTCCAGCGGGGGAGCACAGATACGCAGTATTTT. The chain recombines TRBV2 with TRBJ2-3, with 8 bases fitting TRBD2. The CDR3 runs to 15 residues. The junction had 5 bases not matched to a gene; V was cut back by 6 bases and J by 0 bases. Germline CDR1 SNHLY, CDR2 FYNNEI. The full variable domain, rest sourced from reference TRBV2 and TRBJ2-3, is EPEVTQTPSHQVTQMGQEVILRCVPISNHLYFYWYRQILGQKVEFLVSFYNNEISEKSEIFDDQFSVERPDGSNFTLKIRSTKLEDSAMYFCASSFQRGSTDTQYFGPGTRLTVL.

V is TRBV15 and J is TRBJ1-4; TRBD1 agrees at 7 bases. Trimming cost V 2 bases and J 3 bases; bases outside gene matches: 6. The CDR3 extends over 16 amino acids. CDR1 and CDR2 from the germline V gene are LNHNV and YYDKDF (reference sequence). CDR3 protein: CATSRFDREANEKLFF. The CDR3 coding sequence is TGTGCCACCAGCAGATTCGACAGGGAGGCTAATGAAAAACTGTTTTTT. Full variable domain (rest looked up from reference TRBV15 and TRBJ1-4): DAMVIQNPRYQVTQFGKPVTLSCSQTLNHNVMYWYQQKSSQAPKLLFHYYDKDFNNEADTPDNFQSRRPNTSFCFLDIRSPGLGDTAMYLCATSRFDREANEKLFFGSGTQLSVL.

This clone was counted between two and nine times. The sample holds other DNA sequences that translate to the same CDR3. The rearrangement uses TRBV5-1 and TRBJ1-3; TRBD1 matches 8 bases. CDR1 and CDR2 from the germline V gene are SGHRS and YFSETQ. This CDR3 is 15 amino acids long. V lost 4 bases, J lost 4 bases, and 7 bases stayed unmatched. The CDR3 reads CASSVQGARGNTIYF. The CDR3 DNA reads TGCGCCAGCAGCGTGCAGGGGGCGCGAGGAAACACCATATATTTT. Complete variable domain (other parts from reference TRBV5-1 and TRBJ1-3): KAGVTQTPRYLIKTRGQQVTLSCSPISGHRSVSWYQQTPGQGLQFLFEYFSETQRNKGNFPGRFSGRQFSNSRSEMNVSTLELGDSALYLCASSVQGARGNTIYFGEGSWLTVV.

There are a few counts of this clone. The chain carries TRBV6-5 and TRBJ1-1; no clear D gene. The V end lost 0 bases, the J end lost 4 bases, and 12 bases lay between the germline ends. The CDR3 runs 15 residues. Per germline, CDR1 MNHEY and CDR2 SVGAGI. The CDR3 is CASSYSSGLRTEAFF. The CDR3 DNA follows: TGTGCCAGCAGTTACTCTTCCGGGTTGCGCACTGAAGCTTTCTTT.

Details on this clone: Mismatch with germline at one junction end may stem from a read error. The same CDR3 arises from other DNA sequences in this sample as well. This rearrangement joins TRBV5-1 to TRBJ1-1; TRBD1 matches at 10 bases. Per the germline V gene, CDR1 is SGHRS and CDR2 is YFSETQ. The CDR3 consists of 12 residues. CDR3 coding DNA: TGTGCCAGCAGACAAGGGGACAGGGGATTGTTCTTT. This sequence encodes CASRQGDRGLFF.

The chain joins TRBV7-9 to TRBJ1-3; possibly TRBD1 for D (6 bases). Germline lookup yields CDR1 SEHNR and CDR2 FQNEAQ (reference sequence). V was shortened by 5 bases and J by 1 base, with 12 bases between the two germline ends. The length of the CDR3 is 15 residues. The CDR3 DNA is TGTGCCAGCAGCCCAGACAGGATATCTGGAAACACCATATATTTT. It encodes CASSPDRISGNTIYF.

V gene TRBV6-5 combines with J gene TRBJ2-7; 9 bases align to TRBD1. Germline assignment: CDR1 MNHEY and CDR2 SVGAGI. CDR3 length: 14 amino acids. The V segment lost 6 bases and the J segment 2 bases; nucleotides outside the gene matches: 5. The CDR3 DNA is TGTGCCAGCAGCCCCACAGGGGGCCCCTACGAGCAGTACTTC. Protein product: CASSPTGGPYEQYF.

CDR3 coding DNA: TGTGCCAGTAGTACAGCAGGGGCTAGCACAGATACGCAGTATTTT. Amino acid sequence: CASSTAGASTDTQYF. The rearrangement uses TRBV19 and TRBJ2-3; perhaps TRBD1 as D (6 bases). The length of the CDR3 is 15 residues. The ends were cut back, 4 bases at V and 0 bases at J, with 11 bases in the middle. Germline V gives CDR1 LNHDA, CDR2 SQIVND (reference sequence).

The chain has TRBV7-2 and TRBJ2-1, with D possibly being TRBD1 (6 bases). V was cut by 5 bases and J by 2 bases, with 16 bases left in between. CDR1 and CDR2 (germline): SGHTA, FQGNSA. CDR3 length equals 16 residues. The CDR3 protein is CASSPVQGLTYNEQFF. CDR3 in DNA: TGTGCCAGCAGCCCCGTTCAGGGGCTTACCTACAATGAGCAGTTCTTC.

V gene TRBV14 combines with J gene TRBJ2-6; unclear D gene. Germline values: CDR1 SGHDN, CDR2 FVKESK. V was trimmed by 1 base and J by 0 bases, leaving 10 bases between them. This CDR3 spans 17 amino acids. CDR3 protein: CASSQGGRFSGANVLTF. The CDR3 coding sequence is TGTGCCAGCAGCCAAGGTGGCAGGTTCTCTGGGGCCAACGTCCTGACTTTC.

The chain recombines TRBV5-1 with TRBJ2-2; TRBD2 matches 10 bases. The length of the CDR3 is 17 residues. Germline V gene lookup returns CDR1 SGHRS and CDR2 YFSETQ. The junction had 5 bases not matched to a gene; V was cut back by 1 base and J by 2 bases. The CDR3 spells CASSLWASGRNTGELFF. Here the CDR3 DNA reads TGCGCCAGCAGCTTGTGGGCTAGCGGGAGAAACACCGGGGAGCTGTTTTTT.

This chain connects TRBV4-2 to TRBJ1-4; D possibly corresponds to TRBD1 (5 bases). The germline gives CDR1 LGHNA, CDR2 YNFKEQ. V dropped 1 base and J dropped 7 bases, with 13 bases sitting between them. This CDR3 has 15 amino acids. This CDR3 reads CASSQVGQGSEKLFF. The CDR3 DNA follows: TGTGCCAGCAGCCAAGTAGGGCAGGGCAGTGAAAAACTGTTTTTT.

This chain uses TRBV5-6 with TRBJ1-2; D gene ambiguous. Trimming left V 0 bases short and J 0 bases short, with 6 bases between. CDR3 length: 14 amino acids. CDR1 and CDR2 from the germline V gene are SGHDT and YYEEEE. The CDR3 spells CASSLAVANYGYTF. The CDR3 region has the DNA TGTGCCAGCAGCTTGGCTGTAGCTAACTATGGCTACACCTTC.

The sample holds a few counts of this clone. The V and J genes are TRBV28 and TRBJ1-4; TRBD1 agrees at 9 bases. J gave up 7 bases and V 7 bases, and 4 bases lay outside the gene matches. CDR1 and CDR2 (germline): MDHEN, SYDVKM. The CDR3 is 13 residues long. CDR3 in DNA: TGTGCCAGCACCTGGACAGGGGCTGAAAAACTGTTTTTT. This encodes CASTWTGAEKLFF. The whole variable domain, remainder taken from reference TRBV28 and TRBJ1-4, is DVKVTQSSRYLVKRTGEKVFLECVQDMDHENMFWYRQDPGLGLRLIYFSYDVKMKEKGDIPEGYSVSREKKERFSLILESASTNQTSMYLCASTWTGAEKLFFGSGTQLSVL.

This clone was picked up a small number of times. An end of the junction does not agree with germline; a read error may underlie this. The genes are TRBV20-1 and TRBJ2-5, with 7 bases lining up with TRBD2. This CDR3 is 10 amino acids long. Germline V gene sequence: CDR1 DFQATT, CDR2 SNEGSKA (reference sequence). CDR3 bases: TGCAGTGCTACCGGCGGGGGTGCCCACTTC. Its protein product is CSATGGGAHF.

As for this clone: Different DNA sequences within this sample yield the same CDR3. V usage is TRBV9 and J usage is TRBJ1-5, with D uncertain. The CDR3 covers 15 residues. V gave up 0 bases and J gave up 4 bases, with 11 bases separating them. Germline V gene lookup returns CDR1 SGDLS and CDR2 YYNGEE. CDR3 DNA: TGTGCCAGCAGCGTAGGTGGAGGCGGAAATCAGCCCCAGCATTTT. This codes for CASSVGGGGNQPQHF.